Below are 8 T cell receptor beta chains sequenced from a single sample in a study of shared T cell receptors in the human thymus. Libraries were prepared by immunoSEQ multiplex PCR; TCRdb keeps only in-frame clonotypes and omits some of them. The table has roughly 560,000 clones, 75% to 85% seen once. The sample was also reused in another study, on human thymus T cells.

Specimen: thymocytes. These receptor sequences come from a boy under two years old with a congenital heart defect.

This chain joins TRBV4-1 and TRBJ2-1, with D possibly matching TRBD2 (5 bases). CDR1 MGHRA and CDR2 YSYEKL come from the germline V gene. Trimming pared 0 bases from V and 0 bases from J, leaving 9 bases between. This CDR3 is 16 amino acids long. The CDR3 loop is CASSQESGYSYNEQFF. The CDR3 DNA is TGCGCCAGCAGCCAAGAGTCGGGGTACTCCTACAATGAGCAGTTCTTC.

The chain combines TRBV7-3 with TRBJ1-1, with 7 bases that match TRBD1. The CDR3 consists of 15 residues. CDR1 and CDR2 (germline): SGHTA, FQGTGA. V gave up 5 bases and J gave up 4 bases; unmatched junction bases: 10. CDR3 coding DNA: TGTGCCAGCAGCGCAGAGGGACAGCATCGCACTGAAGCTTTCTTT. Translation: CASSAEGQHRTEAFF.

This clone was counted only a few times. The rearrangement links TRBV7-9 to TRBJ2-3; 7 bases are a match to TRBD2. The germline V gene encodes CDR1 SEHNR and CDR2 FQNEAQ (reference sequence). V shed 1 base, J shed 5 bases, and the junction held 12 bases outside the gene matches. The CDR3 runs to 17 residues. CDR3 nucleotides: TGTGCCAGCAGCTTAGTGATCGCTAGCGGAGCCGGAGATACGCAGTATTTT. Protein product: CASSLVIASGAGDTQYF.

The rearrangement uses TRBV20-1 and TRBJ2-1; D gene unclear. The germline V gene has CDR1 DFQATT and CDR2 SNEGSKA (reference sequence). The CDR3 totals 11 residues. V lost 0 bases to trimming and J lost 10 bases, with 7 bases between them. The CDR3 DNA follows: TGCAGTGCTAGAGATGGAGTAGAGCAGTTCTTC. Residues: CSARDGVEQFF.

V is TRBV5-4 and J is TRBJ2-7; D unclear. The CDR3 extends over 14 amino acids. Trimming removed 1 base at V and 7 bases at J, with 15 bases between. The germline CDR1 and CDR2 sequences are SGHNT and YYREEE (reference sequence). In DNA, the CDR3 is TGTGCCAGCAGCTTGCGGCAGGTTGCCCAGGAGCAGTACTTC. Its translation: CASSLRQVAQEQYF.

The genes are TRBV4-2 and TRBJ2-1; no reliable D call. The CDR3 has 15 residues. Germline lookup yields CDR1 LGHNA and CDR2 YNFKEQ. Trimming removed 4 bases at V and 1 base at J, with 11 bases between. CDR3 DNA: TGTGCCAGCAGCCTGCGGTCTTTTTCCTACAATGAGCAGTTCTTC. This gives the protein CASSLRSFSYNEQFF.

This clone was counted only a few times. The chain uses TRBV30 and TRBJ2-7; 8 nucleotides match TRBD1. The CDR3 has 15 amino acids. Germline V CDR1 and CDR2: GTSNPN, SVGIG (reference sequence). V was clipped by 4 bases and J by 3 bases; unmatched bases: 11. The CDR3 nucleotides read TGTGCCTGGAAGGGGGTCGAGACAGGGGTCTACGAGCAGTACTTC. Protein: CAWKGVETGVYEQYF.

This clone has just one count. The gene calls are TRBV4-3 and TRBJ2-7, with 7 bases aligning to TRBD2. Germline loops: CDR1 LGHNA, CDR2 YSLEER. The CDR3 length is 22 residues. J was trimmed by 5 bases and V by 4 bases; bases with no gene match: 32. The CDR3 DNA is TGCGCCAGCAGCCCTACCTCAAGGGCACACGGGGGGAGGGGTATATCGGGGGACGAGCAGTACTTC. Protein product: CASSPTSRAHGGRGISGDEQYF.